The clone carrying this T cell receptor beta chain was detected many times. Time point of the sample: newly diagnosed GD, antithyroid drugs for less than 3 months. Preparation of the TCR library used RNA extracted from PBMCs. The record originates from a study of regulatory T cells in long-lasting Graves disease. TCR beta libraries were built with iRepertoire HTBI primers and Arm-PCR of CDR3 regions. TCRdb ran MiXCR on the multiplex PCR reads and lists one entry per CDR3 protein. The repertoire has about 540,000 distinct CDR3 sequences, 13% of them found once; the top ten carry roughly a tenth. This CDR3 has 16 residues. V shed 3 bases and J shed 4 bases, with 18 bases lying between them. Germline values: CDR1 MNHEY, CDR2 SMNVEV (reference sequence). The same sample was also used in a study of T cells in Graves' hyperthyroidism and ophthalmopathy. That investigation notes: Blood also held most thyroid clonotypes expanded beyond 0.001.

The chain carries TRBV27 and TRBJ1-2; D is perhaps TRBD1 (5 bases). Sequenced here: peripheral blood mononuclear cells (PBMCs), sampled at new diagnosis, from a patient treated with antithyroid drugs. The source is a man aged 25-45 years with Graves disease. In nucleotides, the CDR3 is TGTGCCAGCAGTTTGAGGGGTTCCTATTCGTTCTATGGCTACACCTTC. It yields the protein CASSLRGSYSFYGYTF.